These 28 T cell receptor beta chains were sequenced from one sample in a study of T cells in Graves' hyperthyroidism and ophthalmopathy. Regions amplified from RNA transcripts were the TCR beta CDR3 regions. RT-PCR in the first round (using the HTBI primer set) targeted the TCR CDR3. TCRdb reprocessed the multiplex PCR reads via MiXCR and lists one record per CDR3 protein. The sample carries about 620,000 distinct CDR3 sequences, roughly 16% recorded once. Sequencing was carried out using blood. The receptors derive from a woman aged 25 to 39 with Graves' hyperthyroidism.

The chain is built from TRBV19 and TRBJ1-5; TRBD1 matches at 8 bases. The CDR3 extends over 17 amino acids. Germline V gene lookup returns CDR1 LNHDA and CDR2 SQIVND (reference sequence). V lost 3 bases and J lost 2; bases outside the gene matches: 9. DNA of the CDR3: TGTGCCAGTAGTATGATCCCAGGGGGCGCAGGCAATCAGCCCCAGCATTTT. This sequence encodes CASSMIPGGAGNQPQHF.

The sample holds many counts of this clonotype. The chain carries TRBV13 and TRBJ2-7; D remains ambiguous. The CDR3 covers 13 residues. Germline CDR1 and CDR2: PRHDT and FYEKMQ (reference sequence). V lost 4 bases and J 5 bases, leaving 12 bases between the germline ends. The CDR3 loop is CASSWKGGNEQYF. The CDR3 DNA reads as TGTGCCAGCAGCTGGAAAGGCGGCAACGAGCAGTACTTC.

The rearrangement uses TRBV19 and TRBJ2-3; D is undetermined. The CDR3 length is 15 residues. With 2 bases removed from V and 2 bases from J, the gap between germline ends came to 11 bases. Germline V gene sequence: CDR1 LNHDA, CDR2 SQIVND (reference sequence). As DNA, the CDR3 is TGTGCCAGTAGTATATCCAGGCTGGCCACAGATACGCAGTATTTT. It codes for CASSISRLATDTQYF.

The genes are TRBV6-2 or TRBV6-3 and TRBJ2-3, with TRBD2 matching over 10 bases. CDR3 size: 16 residues. J was trimmed by 1 base and V by 6 bases; bases with no gene match: 7. Germline CDR1 reads MNHEY; CDR2 reads SVGEGT. DNA of the CDR3: TGTGCCAGCAGACCTTGGACTAGCGGCCGCACAGATACGCAGTATTTT. Its translation is CASRPWTSGRTDTQYF.

This clonotype was picked up a small number of times. V and J are TRBV29-1 and TRBJ2-1, with 7 positions matching TRBD1. V trimming: 0 bases; J trimming: 8 bases; junction bases outside the gene matches: 10. The CDR3 spans 15 residues. Germline lookup yields CDR1 SQVTM and CDR2 ANQGSEA. The CDR3 DNA reads as TGCAGCGTTGAAGATGAGGGGGCCAGAGGATATGAGCAGTTCTTC. The encoded protein is CSVEDEGARGYEQFF.

This clonotype was detected only once. CDR3 coding DNA: TGCAGTGCTGAGGGGACTAGCGGGAGTCCCTACGAGCAGTACTTC. Its protein is CSAEGTSGSPYEQYF. V gene TRBV20-1 combines with J gene TRBJ2-7; TRBD2 agrees at 14 bases. There are 15 residues in the CDR3. Germline V lookup: CDR1 DFQATT, CDR2 SNEGSKA (reference sequence). Germline trimming cut 5 bases from V and 2 bases from J; bases unmatched to any gene: 5.

V and J are TRBV20-1 and TRBJ1-5; maybe TRBD1 (5 bases). The V gene's germline CDR1 is DFQATT and CDR2 SNEGSKA (reference sequence). Trimming took 3 bases from V and 0 from J, leaving 9 bases between them. The CDR3 contains 14 residues. The CDR3 sequence: CSASRQYSNQPQHF. The CDR3 bases are TGCAGTGCTAGTCGACAGTATAGCAATCAGCCCCAGCATTTT.

This clonotype was seen at least ten times. The V call is TRBV7-2, the J call TRBJ2-1; a possible D gene is TRBD1 (6 bases). This CDR3 comprises 15 residues. Germline V gives CDR1 SGHTA, CDR2 FQGNSA. V was pared by 1 base and J by 4 bases, with 11 bases between. CDR3 loop: CASSLEGRGYNEQFF. CDR3 DNA: TGTGCCAGCAGCTTAGAAGGCAGGGGATACAATGAGCAGTTCTTC.

This clonotype was detected many times. The chain uses TRBV6-1 and TRBJ2-7; the D is unclear. The V gene lost 8 bases and the J gene lost 5 bases, with 7 bases spanning the gap. Germline V lookup: CDR1 MNHNS, CDR2 SASEGT. This CDR3 comprises 10 residues. In DNA form, the CDR3 reads TGTGCCAGCGGGCTCAACGAGCAGTACTTC. As protein: CASGLNEQYF.

The chain carries TRBV19 and TRBJ2-1; D remains ambiguous. Germline loops: CDR1 LNHDA, CDR2 SQIVND (reference sequence). The germline V and J ends were trimmed by 5 bases and 7 bases, with 15 bases remaining between them. The CDR3 covers 14 residues. The CDR3 nucleotides are TGTGCCAGTAGTTTCTGGACCGGCAGGAATGAGCAGTTCTTC. It is translated as CASSFWTGRNEQFF.

This clonotype turned up a few times. V usage is TRBV29-1 and J usage is TRBJ2-1; no definite D call. The CDR3 spans 14 residues. Germline lookup yields CDR1 SQVTM and CDR2 ANQGSEA. Between the trimmed V and J ends, which lost 3 bases and 2 bases, there was a span of 11 bases. The CDR3: CSVDTPATYNEQFF. Here the CDR3 DNA reads TGCAGCGTTGATACACCAGCCACCTACAATGAGCAGTTCTTC.

This clonotype has ten or more counts. V usage is TRBV2 and J usage is TRBJ1-1; D not resolved. The CDR3 loop spans 14 amino acids. Germline CDR1 and CDR2: SNHLY and FYNNEI. The V gene lost 7 bases and the J gene lost 1 base, with 13 bases spanning the gap. CDR3 loop: CASTPTSWNTEAFF. The DNA of the CDR3 is TGTGCCAGCACCCCTACGTCTTGGAACACTGAAGCTTTCTTT.

The rearrangement links TRBV4-1 to TRBJ1-1; tentatively, D is TRBD1 (6 bases). The CDR3 extends over 15 amino acids. V gave up 0 bases and J gave up 6 bases, with 14 bases separating them. Germline V gene sequence: CDR1 MGHRA, CDR2 YSYEKL. The CDR3 DNA is TGCGCCAGCAGCCAAGAGGGCAGGGGAGTCCCTGAAGCTTTCTTT. Translating gives CASSQEGRGVPEAFF.

This clonotype was seen many times. The rearrangement joins TRBV20-1 to TRBJ2-5, with D unclear. Per germline, CDR1 DFQATT and CDR2 SNEGSKA (reference sequence). CDR3 length: 11 amino acids. The V gene lost 5 bases and the J gene lost 0 bases, with 4 bases spanning the gap. The CDR3 coding sequence is TGCAGTGCTCACCACCAAGAGACCCAGTACTTC. It codes for CSAHHQETQYF.

This clonotype was counted between two and nine times. The chain is built from TRBV11-2 and TRBJ2-7, with TRBD2 as a possible D gene (6 bases). CDR1 is SGHAT, CDR2 FQNNGV, per germline. The CDR3 contains 17 residues. The V end lost 5 bases, the J end lost 5 bases, and 25 bases lay between the germline ends. The CDR3 protein is CASSPRRGQIQGHEQYF. CDR3 nucleotides: TGTGCCAGCAGCCCCCGGCGGGGTCAGATCCAGGGACACGAGCAGTACTTC.

The chain employs TRBV10-3 and TRBJ1-1; 8 nucleotides line up with TRBD1. The germline CDR1 and CDR2 sequences are ENHRY and SYGVKD. The V and J ends lost 0 bases and 5 bases, in that order; junction bases with no gene match: 11. The CDR3 extends over 17 amino acids. The CDR3 sequence: CAISESEQGALGTEAFF. The CDR3 coding sequence is TGTGCCATCAGTGAGTCGGAGCAGGGGGCTCTGGGGACTGAAGCTTTCTTT.

This clonotype occurred many times. V is TRBV6-2 or TRBV6-3 and J is TRBJ2-1, with 11 nucleotides matching TRBD2. The CDR3 extends over 16 amino acids. After removal of 6 bases from V and 9 bases from J, the junction contained 13 bases not matched to a gene. CDR1 is MNHEY and CDR2 is SVGEGT in the germline V gene. The DNA of the CDR3 is TGTGCCAGCAGAACCGACTTAGCGGGAGGGGGAAGTGAGCAGTTCTTC. Protein sequence: CASRTDLAGGGSEQFF.

The chain links TRBV6-1 to TRBJ1-5, with D possibly matching TRBD1 (6 bases). The CDR3 extends over 16 amino acids. Trimming removed 3 bases from V and 6 bases from J, with 18 bases in between. Germline V lookup: CDR1 MNHNS, CDR2 SASEGT. For the CDR3, the DNA is TGTGCCAGCAGTGATGTTCACAGGGAGCGCAGTCAGCCCCAGCATTTT. As protein: CASSDVHRERSQPQHF.

The chain joins TRBV7-9 to TRBJ1-2; weak D call: TRBD1 (5 bases). The CDR3 covers 18 residues. Germline CDR1 reads SEHNR; CDR2 reads FQNEAQ (reference sequence). V gave up 4 bases and J gave up 2 bases, with 23 bases separating them. The chain's CDR3 is CASSSDTKPGRTNYGYTF. DNA for the CDR3: TGTGCCAGCAGCTCAGATACGAAACCAGGGCGGACAAACTATGGCTACACCTTC.

This clonotype was seen a few times. V is TRBV7-3 and J is TRBJ1-6; D is perhaps TRBD1 (6 bases). V lost 5 bases and J 8 bases, leaving 10 bases between the germline ends. This CDR3 comprises 13 residues. CDR1 and CDR2 from the germline V gene are SGHTA and FQGTGA. The CDR3 spells CASSRQEDSPLHF. The CDR3 DNA sequence: TGTGCCAGCAGCCGACAGGAAGATTCACCCCTCCACTTT.

The chain uses TRBV10-1 and TRBJ2-3; the D is unclear. Germline V gene data show CDR1 as WNHNN and CDR2 as SYGVQD (reference sequence). V was pared by 10 bases and J by 2 bases, with 13 bases between. The CDR3 runs to 13 residues. Here the CDR3 DNA reads TGCGCCACCTCTGAGGAGAACACAGATACGCAGTATTTT. It is translated as CATSEENTDTQYF.

As regards this clonotype: This clone may be a read error of a much larger clone one base away. J is TRBJ2-7 and V is TRBV20-1; 15 bases are shared with TRBD2. Germline CDR1 is DFQATT and CDR2 is SNEGSKA (reference sequence). V lost 8 bases to trimming and J lost 3 bases; unmatched junction nucleotides: 8. This CDR3 has 15 residues. CDR3: CSTTGTSGRLYEQYF. The CDR3 DNA is TGCAGTACCACCGGGACTAGCGGGAGGCTCTACGAGCAGTACTTC.

The table lists this clonotype with a few counts. The rearrangement joins TRBV7-9 to TRBJ2-5; no definite D call. This CDR3 comprises 14 residues. V was cut by 0 bases and J by 6 bases, with 11 bases left in between. Germline V CDR1 and CDR2: SEHNR, FQNEAQ (reference sequence). CDR3 DNA sequence: TGTGCCAGCAGCTTAGCCTACAGTTATCAGACCCAGTACTTC. This gives the protein CASSLAYSYQTQYF.

At least ten counts were recorded for this clonotype. This chain links TRBV2 with TRBJ2-7; no firm D call. This CDR3 contains 11 residues. V was pared by 7 bases and J by 2 bases, with 6 bases between. CDR1 is SNHLY, CDR2 FYNNEI, per germline. The CDR3 is CASKLAYEQYF. The CDR3 DNA reads TGTGCCAGCAAACTTGCCTACGAGCAGTACTTC.

This clonotype has just a few counts. The chain links TRBV20-1 to TRBJ2-5; D remains ambiguous. Germline-derived CDR1 and CDR2 are DFQATT and SNEGSKA (reference sequence). V gave up 2 bases and J gave up 5 bases, with 6 bases separating them. The CDR3 is 11 residues long. Here the CDR3 reads CSARPDETQYF. CDR3 DNA: TGCAGTGCTAGACCAGATGAGACCCAGTACTTC.

The table lists this clonotype with many counts. This rearrangement joins TRBV3-1 to TRBJ2-7; 14 bases are shared with TRBD2. The CDR3 contains 15 residues. Germline V gene sequence: CDR1 LGHDT, CDR2 YNNKEL (reference sequence). After removal of 8 bases from V and 7 bases from J, the junction contained 10 bases not matched to a gene. The CDR3 reads CASSRGTSGREEQYF. The DNA of the CDR3 is TGTGCCAGCTCACGGGGGACTAGCGGGAGAGAAGAGCAGTACTTC.

This clonotype was recorded many times. J is TRBJ1-2 and V is TRBV7-3; TRBD1 matches 12 bases. V lost 2 bases, J lost 4 bases, and 5 bases stayed unmatched. CDR1 and CDR2 from the germline V gene are SGHTA and FQGTGA. The CDR3 has 16 amino acids. In DNA, the CDR3 is TGTGCCAGCAGCTTAGGCGGGACAGGGGGCTTCTATGGCTACACCTTC. It codes for CASSLGGTGGFYGYTF.

The J gene is TRBJ1-2, the V gene TRBV6-2 or TRBV6-3; D is unclear. The CDR3 is 14 residues long. Deletions cut 7 bases from V and 8 bases from J, with 20 bases between. Germline V gene sequence: CDR1 MNHEY, CDR2 SVGEGT. The DNA of the CDR3 is TGTGCCAGCACCCCCCAACACTTCTCCCGGGGCTACACCTTC. Translating it yields CASTPQHFSRGYTF.